These T cell receptor beta chains were read from a single sample in a study of blood T cell repertoires in COVID-19. Method: immunoSEQ multiplex PCR; TCRdb's copy keeps in-frame clones and lacks some. This table has more than 15,000 clones, 85% to 90% appearing once. The sequencing input was peripheral blood. All receptors come from a woman older than 75 with COVID-19, enrolled during active disease. Each CDR3 is given with its conserved first and last residue. The D gene is left open where the match is weak.

V gene	D gene	J gene	CDR3 length	CDR3 protein	CDR3 DNA
TRBV5-6	-	TRBJ2-7	13	CASSLGQTTEQYF	TGTGCCAGCAGCTTGGGACAGACGACCGAGCAGTACTTC
TRBV7-9	-	TRBJ2-7	13	CASSLAGNYEQYF	TGTGCCAGCAGCTTGGCCGGGAACTACGAGCAGTACTTC
TRBV28	TRBD2	TRBJ2-1	14	CASTGSGSPNEQFF	TGTGCCAGCACCGGTAGCGGGAGTCCAAATGAGCAGTTCTTC
TRBV7-3	TRBD2	TRBJ2-1	18	CASSQPGTSGAVHNEQFF	TGTGCCAGCAGCCAACCCGGGACTAGCGGTGCCGTTCACAATGAGCAGTTCTTC
TRBV28	TRBD2	TRBJ2-1	17	CASSSQLAGARYNEQFF	TGTGCCAGCAGTTCCCAACTAGCGGGAGCCAGATACAATGAGCAGTTCTTC
TRBV18	-	TRBJ1-3	15	CASSPQRDSGNTIYF	TGTGCCAGCTCACCACAACGAGACTCTGGAAACACCATATATTTT
TRBV7-2	-	TRBJ1-5	15	CASSPGGTSNQPQHF	TGTGCCAGCAGCCCCGGCGGGACTAGCAATCAGCCCCAGCATTTT
TRBV5-4	TRBD2	TRBJ2-7	15	CASSSRLAGQNEQYF	TGTGCCAGCAGCTCCCGACTAGCGGGACAGAACGAGCAGTACTTC
TRBV7-2	-	TRBJ2-7	15	CASSPAAVTGYEQYF	TGTGCCAGCAGCCCTGCGGCGGTCACGGGCTACGAGCAGTACTTC
TRBV12-1	-	TRBJ2-1	20	CASSPRTSGSTRSSYNEQFF	TGTGCCAGCAGCCCCCGGACTAGCGGTTCAACTCGGAGCTCCTACAATGAGCAGTTCTTC
TRBV6-5	-	TRBJ1-6	16	CASSYSNTGYSSPLHF	TGTGCCAGCAGTTACTCTAACACAGGGTATAGTTCACCCCTCCACTTT
TRBV18	-	TRBJ1-5	19	CASSPPATGVGWDNQPQHF	TGTGCCAGCTCACCGCCGGCGACAGGTGTGGGATGGGACAATCAGCCCCAGCATTTT
TRBV5-1	-	TRBJ1-5	14	CASAEGTSNQPQHF	TGCGCCAGCGCGGAAGGGACAAGCAATCAGCCCCAGCATTTT
TRBV6-6	TRBD1	TRBJ1-5	14	CASSLRTGEGSQHF	TGTGCCAGCAGCCTTCGGACAGGGGAGGGATCCCAGCATTTT
TRBV19	-	TRBJ2-5	14	CASSIDHGSETQYF	TGTGCCAGTAGTATAGATCACGGTTCAGAGACCCAGTACTTC
TRBV29-1	TRBD2	TRBJ2-7	13	CSVQPGLAGEQYF	TGCAGCGTGCAGCCGGGACTAGCGGGCGAGCAGTACTTC